This TCR beta chain was retrieved from a study of cytomegalovirus exposure and HLA in healthy donors. Study information: Falling in the Caucasian-associated ancestry cluster were about four fifths of 350 to 400 genotyped donors.

The PCR contained 60 Vbeta and 13 Jbeta primers. The protocol was immunoSEQ multiplex PCR, while the TCRdb copy is restricted to in-frame clones and leaves out a portion. Of 150,000 to 170,000 clones detected, 80% appear once; the ten largest clones hold roughly 5.9%. V was pared by 0 bases and J by 3 bases, with 3 bases of the junction left unmatched. The CDR3 contains 15 residues. Germline values: CDR1 SGHRS, CDR2 YFSETQ. As to this clone: The antigen is undetermined.

Overall study results and limits: In a later analysis, across HLA loci, associated TCR counts were highest for DRB1, lowest for HLA-C.

The chain is built from TRBV5-1 and TRBJ1-5, with 7 bases aligning to TRBD1. This TCR came from a woman aged 40 to 55 in good health and CMV-seropositive. The sample comprised PBMCs. The CDR3 DNA is TGCGCCAGCAGCTTGGGGGACAGTTTCAATCAGCCCCAGCATTTT. Protein product: CASSLGDSFNQPQHF.